Below, 20 T cell receptor beta chains from the same sample are listed, as sequenced in a study of T cell repertoires in cytomegalovirus infection. From the reads, TCRdb called clonotypes with MiXCR, one entry per CDR3 protein. The table has about 830,000 distinct CDR3 sequences, approximately 32% seen once. Which antigens these TCRs recognize remains unknown. Sequenced material: cultured CD8+ T cells from PBMCs, taken from culture after CMV antigen stimulation. The origin of the receptors is a human donor in good health (CMV status not recorded). Some clones in this sample may be carry-over from other donors' samples.

The chain links TRBV6-8 to TRBJ1-2; D might be TRBD1 (5 bases). V lost 4 bases and J lost 3, with 18 bases in between. There are 16 residues in the CDR3. Germline CDR1 is MNHGY and CDR2 is SAAAGT. The CDR3, as DNA: TGTGCCAGCAGTTCGGCGCTCCCAGGGAGCGACTATGGCTACACCTTC. The encoded protein is CASSSALPGSDYGYTF.

In its sample, this clonotype was seen a few times. The chain combines TRBV19 with TRBJ2-7; a weak D match, TRBD1 (6 bases). The germline gives CDR1 LNHDA, CDR2 SQIVND (reference sequence). V lost 6 bases to trimming and J lost 0 bases, with 18 bases between them. The CDR3 has 16 amino acids. In nucleotides, the CDR3 is TGTGCCAGTAGCCTAACCTCGGACAGCATCTCCTACGAGCAGTACTTC. This gives the protein CASSLTSDSISYEQYF.

For this clonotype: Since the CDR3 does not end with the conserved phenylalanine or tryptophan, this likely comes from a read error. The DNA is left out, because the CDR3 cannot be placed on it with certainty; the CDR3 is given as TCRdb lists it. This chain connects TRBV7-9 to TRBJ1-1; the table's D call, TRBD1, has no DNA check behind it. Per germline, CDR1 SEHNR and CDR2 FQNEAQ (reference sequence). The CDR3 spans 13 amino acids, including both terminal residues. CDR3: CASSTDYTEGEFV.

The chain is built from TRBV6-1 and TRBJ2-5; D unresolved. Germline CDR1 MNHNS, CDR2 SASEGT. There are 13 residues in the CDR3. The V and J ends lost 1 base and 5 bases respectively, with 8 bases between them. CDR3 region: CASSEGVDETQYF. CDR3 DNA: TGTGCCAGCAGTGAAGGTGTGGATGAGACCCAGTACTTC.

Many counts were recorded for this clonotype. V and J are TRBV6-5 and TRBJ2-1; D unresolved. The CDR3 spans 13 residues. V lost 1 base and J 7 bases, leaving 8 bases between the germline ends. The germline V gene has CDR1 MNHEY and CDR2 SVGAGI. The CDR3 loop is CASSYFGDNEQFF. CDR3 sequence (DNA): TGTGCCAGCAGTTACTTTGGGGATAATGAGCAGTTCTTC.

Of note for this clonotype: One end of the junction does not line up with germline, which may come from a read error. This chain uses TRBV7-6 with TRBJ1-5, with TRBD1 matching over 8 bases. CDR3 size: 17 residues. CDR1 and CDR2 from the germline V gene are SGHVS and FNYEAQ. The CDR3 here is CASSLRDRWNGNQPQHF. As DNA, the CDR3 is TGTGCTAGCAGCCTCCGGGACAGGTGGAACGGCAATCAGCCCCAGCATTTT.

The chain has TRBV2 and TRBJ2-2; D is possibly TRBD1 (6 bases). V was pared by 2 bases and J by 1 base, with 17 bases between. Germline V gives CDR1 SNHLY, CDR2 FYNNEI. The CDR3 is 18 residues long. The CDR3 reads CASSEWGEDRMNTGELFF. DNA for the CDR3: TGTGCCAGCAGTGAATGGGGAGAAGACAGGATGAACACCGGGGAGCTGTTTTTT.

This clonotype was observed a few times. The chain links TRBV3-1 to TRBJ2-3, with 8 bases aligning to TRBD1. The CDR3 covers 17 residues. With 3 bases clipped from V and 1 base from J, the junction kept 9 bases outside the gene matches. CDR1 and CDR2 from the germline V gene are LGHDT and YNNKEL (reference sequence). CDR3 in amino acids: CASSQGTGHSGTDTQYF. The CDR3 nucleotides are TGTGCCAGCAGCCAGGGGACAGGCCATTCGGGCACAGATACGCAGTATTTT.

The chain couples TRBV19 to TRBJ2-5; 13 bases are a match to TRBD2. In germline, CDR1 is LNHDA, CDR2 SQIVND (reference sequence). This CDR3 has 17 amino acids. J lost 5 bases, V lost 3 bases, and 9 bases had no gene match. The CDR3 DNA reads as TGTGCCAGTAGTATCCGACTAGCGGGGGGTTCTTTGGAGACCCAGTACTTC. Residues: CASSIRLAGGSLETQYF.

The chain is built from TRBV6-2 or TRBV6-3 and TRBJ2-7, with D possibly being TRBD2 (6 bases). The CDR3 length is 13 residues. CDR1 is MNHEY, CDR2 SVGEGT, per germline. V lost 5 bases and J 6 bases, leaving 14 bases between the germline ends. The CDR3 nucleotides read TGTGCCAGCAGTGTTGAACTAGCAGGCGAGCAGTACGTC. Its translation: CASSVELAGEQYV.

This chain connects TRBV3-1 to TRBJ1-1, with D uncertain. Germline CDR1 LGHDT, CDR2 YNNKEL (reference sequence). Trimming stripped 4 bases from V and 3 bases from J, with 12 bases between. The CDR3 totals 14 residues. CDR3 residues: CASSRSRLDTEAFF. CDR3 nucleotides: TGTGCCAGCAGCCGGTCGCGCCTGGACACTGAAGCTTTCTTT.

This clonotype occurred many times. The V gene is TRBV12-3 or TRBV12-4, the J gene TRBJ2-7; 8 bases match TRBD1. Trimming cost V 4 bases and J 6 bases; bases outside gene matches: 5. This CDR3 region has 13 residues. CDR3 coding DNA: TGTGCCAGCAGTTCGACAGGGGTGCGCGAGCAGTACTTC. This gives the protein CASSSTGVREQYF.

This clonotype has at least ten counts. The J gene is TRBJ2-5, the V gene TRBV7-6, with 8 bases that match TRBD1. The CDR3 length is 13 residues. V trimming: 4 bases; J trimming: 4 bases; junction bases outside the gene matches: 2. Germline V gene lookup returns CDR1 SGHVS and CDR2 FNYEAQ. For the CDR3, the DNA is TGTGCCAGCAGCTATGGGACAGGAGAGACCCAGTACTTC. This gives the protein CASSYGTGETQYF. The full variable domain, completed using reference TRBV7-6 and TRBJ2-5, is GAGVSQSPRYKVTKRGQDVALRCDPISGHVSLYWYRQALGQGPEFLTYFNYEAQQDKSGLPNDRFSAERPEGSISTLTIQRTEQRDSAMYRCASSYGTGETQYFGPGTRLLVL.

This clonotype was picked up many times. J is TRBJ2-1 and V is TRBV7-9; D may be TRBD1 (6 bases). Germline V lookup: CDR1 SEHNR, CDR2 FQNEAQ (reference sequence). V lost 5 bases to trimming and J lost 8 bases, with 16 bases between them. This CDR3 is 14 amino acids long. The CDR3: CASSPPRGLHEQFF. The CDR3 DNA reads as TGTGCCAGCAGCCCCCCCAGGGGCTTACATGAGCAGTTCTTC.

The V gene is TRBV10-3, the J gene TRBJ1-2; D perhaps matches TRBD1 (6 bases). This CDR3 has 15 residues. V lost 4 bases to trimming and J lost 4 bases, with 16 bases between them. Looked up from germline, CDR1 is ENHRY and CDR2 is SYGVKD. The CDR3 nucleotides read TGTGCCATCAGTGTCACACAGGGCGTCTCCTATGGCTACACCTTC. It yields the protein CAISVTQGVSYGYTF.

The genes are TRBV7-8 and TRBJ2-2; TRBD2 might be the D (6 bases). The CDR3 runs 16 residues. Germline-derived CDR1 and CDR2 are SGHVS and FQNEAQ. V lost 1 base and J 4 bases, leaving 13 bases between the germline ends. Written as DNA, the CDR3 is TGTGCCAGCAGCTTAGGGGGGGTGCCACGCACCGGGGAGCTGTTTTTT. This gives the protein CASSLGGVPRTGELFF.

Only a few counts were recorded for this clonotype. The chain links TRBV7-6 to TRBJ1-4, with D uncertain. Per germline, CDR1 SGHVS and CDR2 FNYEAQ. V was trimmed by 6 bases and J by 6 bases, leaving 11 bases between them. This CDR3 spans 13 amino acids. DNA of the CDR3: TGTGCCAGCAGTTTCCGTCTTGATGAAAAACTGTTTTTT. Its protein product is CASSFRLDEKLFF.

The chain couples TRBV28 to TRBJ1-1, with 8 nucleotides matching TRBD1. With V trimmed by 3 bases and J by 4 bases, 4 bases remained unmatched. This CDR3 comprises 14 residues. Germline assignment: CDR1 MDHEN and CDR2 SYDVKM. Here the CDR3 DNA reads TGTGCCAGCAGTTTCTCCGGACAGGGCACTGAAGCTTTCTTT. Residues: CASSFSGQGTEAFF.

Many counts were recorded for this clonotype. DNA for the CDR3: TGTGCCAGCAGCAAAGACAGAACTAGCACAGATACGCAGTATTTT. It is translated as CASSKDRTSTDTQYF. The chain joins TRBV7-8 to TRBJ2-3; a possible D gene is TRBD1 (5 bases). Germline V gene data show CDR1 as SGHVS and CDR2 as FQNEAQ. CDR3 size: 15 residues. V dropped 5 bases and J dropped 0 bases, with 12 bases sitting between them.

The sample holds a few counts of this clonotype. V usage is TRBV10-3 and J usage is TRBJ2-3; TRBD2 aligns across 9 bases. Germline V gene sequence: CDR1 ENHRY, CDR2 SYGVKD. This CDR3 comprises 17 residues. V gave up 3 bases and J gave up 2 bases; unmatched junction bases: 9. The CDR3 DNA sequence: TGTGCCATCAGTGACGCCCGAGCGGGGGGCCCCACAGATACGCAGTATTTT. Its translation is CAISDARAGGPTDTQYF.